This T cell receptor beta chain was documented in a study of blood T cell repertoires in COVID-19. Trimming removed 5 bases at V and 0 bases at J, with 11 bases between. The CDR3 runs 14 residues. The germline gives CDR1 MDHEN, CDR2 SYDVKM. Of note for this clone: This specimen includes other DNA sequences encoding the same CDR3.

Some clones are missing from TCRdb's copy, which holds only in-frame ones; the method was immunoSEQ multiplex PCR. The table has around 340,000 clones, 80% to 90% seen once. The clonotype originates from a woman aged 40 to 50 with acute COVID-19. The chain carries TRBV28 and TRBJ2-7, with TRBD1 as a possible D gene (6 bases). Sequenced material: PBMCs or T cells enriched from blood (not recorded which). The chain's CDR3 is CASSPQGISYEQYF. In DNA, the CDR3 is TGTGCCAGCAGTCCGCAGGGGATCTCCTACGAGCAGTACTTC. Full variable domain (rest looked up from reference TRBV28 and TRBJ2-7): DVKVTQSSRYLVKRTGEKVFLECVQDMDHENMFWYRQDPGLGLRLIYFSYDVKMKEKGDIPEGYSVSREKKERFSLILESASTNQTSMYLCASSPQGISYEQYFGPGTRLTVT.